Listed below are T cell receptor beta chains from one sample, sequenced in a study of radiation and T cells in renal cell carcinoma. Clones were read by immunoSEQ multiplex PCR, and TCRdb kept only the in-frame ones, dropping some. Of around 5,300 clones listed, 50% to 65% are singletons. Sequences were derived from tumor tissue, sampled from a patient whose treatment included radiotherapy and nephrectomy. These receptors originate from a man aged 60-69 years with renal cell carcinoma. The CDR3 runs from the conserved cysteine through the conserved F or W. Each record gives: V gene, J gene, D gene, clone size, CDR3 DNA, CDR3 protein. A D gene is named only where the DNA matches it firmly. Rows give clone size only sometimes, using once, few, many, or a class for an expanded clone.

>TRBV2|TRBJ2-7|TRBD2|NA
TGTGCCAGCAGCGCCTTGGGTCGGGGAGGGTCCTACGAGCAGTACTTC
CASSALGRGGSYEQYF
>TRBV7-5|TRBJ2-7|NA|once
TGTGCCAGCAGCTTAGCCTCCTCCTACGAGCAGTACTTC
CASSLASSYEQYF
>TRBV27|TRBJ2-7|NA|large
TGTGCCAGCAGTTTGGGAAACTGGGGCTACGAGCAGTACTTC
CASSLGNWGYEQYF
>TRBV4-2|TRBJ2-7|TRBD2|medium-sized
TGTGCCAGCCAAGGGACTAGCGGGTCTACCTACGAGCAGTACTTC
CASQGTSGSTYEQYF
>TRBV7-9|TRBJ2-7|NA|NA
TGTGCCAGCAGCCACGCCGCTACGGGGGAGCAGTACTTC
CASSHAATGEQYF
>TRBV10-3|TRBJ1-1|TRBD1|large
TGTGCCATCAGTGAGTCGGGGACAGTTAACACTGAAGCTTTCTTT
CAISESGTVNTEAFF
>TRBV6-1|TRBJ2-7|NA|few
TGTGCCAGCAGTGAAGCGTTAGTGGGGAGCTCCTACGAGCAGTACTTC
CASSEALVGSSYEQYF
>TRBV7-9|TRBJ2-7|NA|NA
TGTGCCAGCAGCTTAGGGGCGGGCTCCTACGAGCAGTACTTC
CASSLGAGSYEQYF
>TRBV5-6|TRBJ2-6|NA|NA
TGTGCCAGCGGGGGCGGCAATTCACAAAGTCGGGCCAACGTCCTGACTTTC
CASGGGNSQSRANVLTF
>TRBV6-5|TRBJ1-2|TRBD1|NA
TGTGCCAGTCGTTACAGGGGGAAAGCGGGAGGCTACACCTTC
CASRYRGKAGGYTF
>TRBV7-9|TRBJ1-5|NA|NA
TGTGCCAGCAGCCCCGGGGGTAGGATAATAAATCAGCCCCAGCATTTT
CASSPGGRIINQPQHF
>TRBV10-3|TRBJ1-4|NA|NA
TGTGCCATCAGTGAGTCCTTGTGGGATTTAACTAATGAAAAACTGTTTTTT
CAISESLWDLTNEKLFF